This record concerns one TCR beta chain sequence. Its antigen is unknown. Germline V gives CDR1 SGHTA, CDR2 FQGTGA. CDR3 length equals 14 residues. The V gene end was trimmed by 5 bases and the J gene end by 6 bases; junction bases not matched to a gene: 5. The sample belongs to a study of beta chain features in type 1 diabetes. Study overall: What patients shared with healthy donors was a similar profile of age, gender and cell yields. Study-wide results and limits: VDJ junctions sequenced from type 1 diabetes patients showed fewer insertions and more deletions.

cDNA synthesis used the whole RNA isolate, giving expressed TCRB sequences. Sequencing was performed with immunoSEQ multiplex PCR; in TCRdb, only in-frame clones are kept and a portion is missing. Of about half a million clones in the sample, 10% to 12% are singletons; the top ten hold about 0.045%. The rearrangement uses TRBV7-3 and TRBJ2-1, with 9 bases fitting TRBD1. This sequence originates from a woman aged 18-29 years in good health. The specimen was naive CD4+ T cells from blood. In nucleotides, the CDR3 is TGTGCCAGCAGCCCGGGACAGGGATTCAATGAGCAGTTCTTC. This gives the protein CASSPGQGFNEQFF. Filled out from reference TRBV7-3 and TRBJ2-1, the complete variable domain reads GAGVSQTPSNKVTEKGKYVELRCDPISGHTALYWYRQSLGQGPEFLIYFQGTGAADDSGLPNDRFFAVRPEGSVSTLKIQRTERGDSAVYLCASSPGQGFNEQFFGPGTRLTVL.